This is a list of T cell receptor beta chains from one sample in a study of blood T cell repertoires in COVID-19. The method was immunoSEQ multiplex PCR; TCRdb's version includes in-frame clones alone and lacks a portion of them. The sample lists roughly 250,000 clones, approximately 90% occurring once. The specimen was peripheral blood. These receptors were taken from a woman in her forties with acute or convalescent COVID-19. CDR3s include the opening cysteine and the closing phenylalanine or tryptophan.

CDR3 protein: CASSFDRTRGTDTQYF; V gene: TRBV5-1; J gene: TRBJ2-3
CDR3 protein: CASSSQGLNSPLHF; V gene: TRBV5-1; J gene: TRBJ1-6
CDR3 protein: CASTWGGTIYF; V gene: TRBV6-5; J gene: TRBJ1-3
CDR3 protein: CASSRGTGKQTQYF; V gene: TRBV6-5; J gene: TRBJ2-5
CDR3 protein: CAWRAGGLTDTQYF; V gene: TRBV30; J gene: TRBJ2-3
CDR3 protein: CASSPYGSSGANVLTF; V gene: TRBV5-6; J gene: TRBJ2-6
CDR3 protein: CAITVGQGDGYTF; V gene: TRBV10-3; J gene: TRBJ1-2
CDR3 protein: CASSLSSGGNQPQHF; V gene: TRBV5-1; J gene: TRBJ1-5
CDR3 protein: CASSPDSYSGANVLTF; V gene: TRBV27; J gene: TRBJ2-6
CDR3 protein: CASSLGWNTEAFF; V gene: TRBV27; J gene: TRBJ1-1
CDR3 protein: CASSPRGVQETQYF; V gene: TRBV7-9; J gene: TRBJ2-5
CDR3 protein: CASSFGVFEQFF; V gene: TRBV12-3/TRBV12-4; J gene: TRBJ2-1
CDR3 protein: CASSNDRVQPQHF; V gene: TRBV19; J gene: TRBJ1-5
CDR3 protein: CASSHRDRESYGYTF; V gene: TRBV5-1; J gene: TRBJ1-2
CDR3 protein: CASSLGQTGTEAFF; V gene: TRBV5-1; J gene: TRBJ1-1
CDR3 protein: CASSRGQIDNEKLFF; V gene: TRBV28; J gene: TRBJ1-4
CDR3 protein: CASSSGQGREKLFF; V gene: TRBV9; J gene: TRBJ1-4
CDR3 protein: CASGAGFTEAFF; V gene: TRBV12-5; J gene: TRBJ1-1
CDR3 protein: CAISAGTGKVNTEAFF; V gene: TRBV10-3; J gene: TRBJ1-1
CDR3 protein: CASSLAPRGTGELFF; V gene: TRBV7-8; J gene: TRBJ2-2
CDR3 protein: CASSSGGGPTDTQYF; V gene: TRBV13; J gene: TRBJ2-3
CDR3 protein: CASSQAGAGGHQETQYF; V gene: TRBV4-1; J gene: TRBJ2-5
CDR3 protein: CAISEGHVDTEAFF; V gene: TRBV10-3; J gene: TRBJ1-1
CDR3 protein: CASSYEAGANYGYTF; V gene: TRBV6-5; J gene: TRBJ1-2
CDR3 protein: CASSLRDSRQETQYF; V gene: TRBV5-8; J gene: TRBJ2-5
CDR3 protein: CASSLDPTGLGTEAFF; V gene: TRBV7-8; J gene: TRBJ1-1
CDR3 protein: CASSRDRGWTGELFF; V gene: TRBV10-1; J gene: TRBJ2-2
CDR3 protein: CAIRSEGGGASYNEQFF; V gene: TRBV10-3; J gene: TRBJ2-1
CDR3 protein: CAIKGAGAGPQHF; V gene: TRBV6-5; J gene: TRBJ1-5
CDR3 protein: CASSEAPLITGLHTEAFF; V gene: TRBV2; J gene: TRBJ1-1
CDR3 protein: CASSQDRGGGYYGYTF; V gene: TRBV4-1; J gene: TRBJ1-2
CDR3 protein: CASSLGSFEVYTF; V gene: TRBV5-1; J gene: TRBJ1-2
CDR3 protein: CASSRGQFSGANVLTF; V gene: TRBV27; J gene: TRBJ2-6
CDR3 protein: CASSLAFTGSGGYTF; V gene: TRBV5-6; J gene: TRBJ1-2
CDR3 protein: CASSVVEGLGYGYTF; V gene: TRBV9; J gene: TRBJ1-2
CDR3 protein: CASRVDTEAFF; V gene: TRBV5-4; J gene: TRBJ1-1
CDR3 protein: CASSHGGEAFF; V gene: TRBV18; J gene: TRBJ1-1
CDR3 protein: CASSLLEGGNQPQHF; V gene: TRBV27; J gene: TRBJ1-5
CDR3 protein: CASSPRLSQGGGEAFF; V gene: TRBV19; J gene: TRBJ1-1
CDR3 protein: CASSLMTEPLYEAFF; V gene: TRBV7-4; J gene: TRBJ1-1
CDR3 protein: CASSPVDSNTEAFF; V gene: TRBV6-6; J gene: TRBJ1-1
CDR3 protein: CASRHNTDTQYF; V gene: TRBV5-1; J gene: TRBJ2-3
CDR3 protein: CASSQYGQGTTGELFF; V gene: TRBV4-1; J gene: TRBJ2-2
CDR3 protein: CASSPGGGGETQYF; V gene: TRBV11-2; J gene: TRBJ2-5
CDR3 protein: CASSLLLTGVLTF; V gene: TRBV12-3/TRBV12-4; J gene: TRBJ2-6
CDR3 protein: CASSLTGTSGGFNEQFF; V gene: TRBV7-3; J gene: TRBJ2-1
CDR3 protein: CASDRAGNTIYF; V gene: TRBV10-1; J gene: TRBJ1-3
CDR3 protein: CATEGNDEKLFF; V gene: TRBV5-6; J gene: TRBJ1-4
CDR3 protein: CASSEGTGGSQNIQYF; V gene: TRBV9; J gene: TRBJ2-4
CDR3 protein: CASSFGQGAGNTEAFF; V gene: TRBV7-9; J gene: TRBJ1-1
CDR3 protein: CSVEVRQGGTDTQYF; V gene: TRBV29-1; J gene: TRBJ2-3
CDR3 protein: CSAAGTNQETQYF; V gene: TRBV29-1; J gene: TRBJ2-5
CDR3 protein: CASSVDRNQPQHF; V gene: TRBV2; J gene: TRBJ1-5